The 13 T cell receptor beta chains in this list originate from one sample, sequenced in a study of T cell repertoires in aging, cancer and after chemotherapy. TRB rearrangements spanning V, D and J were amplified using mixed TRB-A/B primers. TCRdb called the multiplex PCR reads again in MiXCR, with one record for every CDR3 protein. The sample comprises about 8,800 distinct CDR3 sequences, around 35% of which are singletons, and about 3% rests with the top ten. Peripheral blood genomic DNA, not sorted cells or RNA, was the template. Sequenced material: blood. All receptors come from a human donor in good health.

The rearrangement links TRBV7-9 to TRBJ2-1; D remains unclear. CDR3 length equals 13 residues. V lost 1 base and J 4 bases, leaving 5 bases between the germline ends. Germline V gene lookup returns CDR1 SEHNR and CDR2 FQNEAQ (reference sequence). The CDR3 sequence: CASSLGQYNEQFF. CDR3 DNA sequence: TGTGCCAGCAGCTTAGGGCAGTACAATGAGCAGTTCTTC.

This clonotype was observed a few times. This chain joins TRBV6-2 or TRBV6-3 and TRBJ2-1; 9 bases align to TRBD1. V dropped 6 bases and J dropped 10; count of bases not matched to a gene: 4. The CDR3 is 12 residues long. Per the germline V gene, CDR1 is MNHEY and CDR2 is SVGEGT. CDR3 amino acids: CASRNRGREQFF. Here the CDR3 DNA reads TGTGCCAGCAGAAACAGGGGGCGGGAGCAGTTCTTC.

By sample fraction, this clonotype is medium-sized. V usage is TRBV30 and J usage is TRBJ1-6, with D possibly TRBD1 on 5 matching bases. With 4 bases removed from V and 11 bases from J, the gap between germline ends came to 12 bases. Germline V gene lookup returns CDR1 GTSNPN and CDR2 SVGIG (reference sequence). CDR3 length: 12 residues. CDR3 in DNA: TGTGCCTGGATTTCACAGGTCCCACCCCTCCACTTT. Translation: CAWISQVPPLHF.

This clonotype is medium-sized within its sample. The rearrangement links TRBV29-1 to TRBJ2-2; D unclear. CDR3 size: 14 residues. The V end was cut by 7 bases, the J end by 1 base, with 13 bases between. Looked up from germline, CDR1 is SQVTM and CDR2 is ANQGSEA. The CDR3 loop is CSAVGPGNTGELFF. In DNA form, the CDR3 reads TGCAGCGCTGTTGGCCCAGGGAACACCGGGGAGCTGTTTTTT.

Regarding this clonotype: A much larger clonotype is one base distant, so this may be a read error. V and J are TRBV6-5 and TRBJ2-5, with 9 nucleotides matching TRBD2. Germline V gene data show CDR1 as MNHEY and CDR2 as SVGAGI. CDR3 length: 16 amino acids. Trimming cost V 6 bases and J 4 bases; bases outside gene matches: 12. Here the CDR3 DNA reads TGTGCCAGCAGCCAGCAGGGACTAGCAGCCAGAGAGACCCAGTACTTC. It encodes CASSQQGLAARETQYF.

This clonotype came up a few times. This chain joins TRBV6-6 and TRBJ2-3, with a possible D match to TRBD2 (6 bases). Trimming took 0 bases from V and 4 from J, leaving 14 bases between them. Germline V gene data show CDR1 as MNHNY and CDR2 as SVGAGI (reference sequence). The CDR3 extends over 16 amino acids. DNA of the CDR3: TGTGCCAGCAGTTACTCCGACACCCCGGGAGCAGATACGCAGTATTTT. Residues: CASSYSDTPGADTQYF.

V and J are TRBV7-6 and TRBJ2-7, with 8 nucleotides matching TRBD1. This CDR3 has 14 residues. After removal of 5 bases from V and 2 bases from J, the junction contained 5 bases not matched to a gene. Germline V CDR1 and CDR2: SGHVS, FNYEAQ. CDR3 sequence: CASSPRQGTYEQYF. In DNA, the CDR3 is TGTGCCAGCAGCCCGAGACAGGGGACCTACGAGCAGTACTTC. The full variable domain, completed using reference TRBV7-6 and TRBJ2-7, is GAGVSQSPRYKVTKRGQDVALRCDPISGHVSLYWYRQALGQGPEFLTYFNYEAQQDKSGLPNDRFSAERPEGSISTLTIQRTEQRDSAMYRCASSPRQGTYEQYFGPGTRLTVT.

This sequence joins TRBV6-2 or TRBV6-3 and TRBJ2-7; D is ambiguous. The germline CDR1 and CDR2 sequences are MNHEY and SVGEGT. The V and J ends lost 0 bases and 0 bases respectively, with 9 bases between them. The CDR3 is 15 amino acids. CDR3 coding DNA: TGTGCCAGCAGTTACTCAGGCGAGACCTCCTACGAGCAGTACTTC. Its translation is CASSYSGETSYEQYF.

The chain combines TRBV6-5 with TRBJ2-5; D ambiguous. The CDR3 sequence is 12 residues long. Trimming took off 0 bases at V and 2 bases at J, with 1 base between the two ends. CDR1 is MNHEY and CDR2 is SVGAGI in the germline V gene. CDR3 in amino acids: CASSYSQETQYF. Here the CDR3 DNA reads TGTGCCAGCAGTTACTCTCAAGAGACCCAGTACTTC.

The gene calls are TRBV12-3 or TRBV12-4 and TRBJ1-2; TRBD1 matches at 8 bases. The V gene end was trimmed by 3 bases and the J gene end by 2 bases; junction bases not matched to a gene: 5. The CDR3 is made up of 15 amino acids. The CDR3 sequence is CASSFSQGANYGYTF. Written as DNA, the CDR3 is TGTGCCAGCAGTTTCAGTCAGGGGGCAAACTATGGCTACACCTTC.

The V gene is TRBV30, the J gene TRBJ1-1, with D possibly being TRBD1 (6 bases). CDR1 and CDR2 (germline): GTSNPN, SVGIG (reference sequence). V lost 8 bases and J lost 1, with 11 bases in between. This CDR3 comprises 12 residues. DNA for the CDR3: TGTGCCGGAGAGACAGGGAACACTGAAGCTTTCTTT. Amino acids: CAGETGNTEAFF.

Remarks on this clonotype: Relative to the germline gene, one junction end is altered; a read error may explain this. The chain's CDR3 is CASSQGWHSRLHF. The DNA for the CDR3 is TGTGCCAGCAGTCAGGGTTGGCATTCACGCCTCCACTTT. The chain employs TRBV6-2 or TRBV6-3 and TRBJ1-6; the D gene is possibly TRBD1 (5 bases). This CDR3 region has 13 residues. Germline V CDR1 and CDR2: MNHEY, SVGEGT.

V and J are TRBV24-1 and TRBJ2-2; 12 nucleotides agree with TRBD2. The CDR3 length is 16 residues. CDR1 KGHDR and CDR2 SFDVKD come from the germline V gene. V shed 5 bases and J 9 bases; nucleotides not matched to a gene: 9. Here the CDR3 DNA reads TGTGCCACCAGTGTTGCGACTAGCGGGAGTTTCCGGGAGCTGTTTTTT. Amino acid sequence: CATSVATSGSFRELFF.